This is a list of T cell receptor beta chains from one sample in a study of blood T cell repertoires in COVID-19. Assay used: immunoSEQ multiplex PCR; TCRdb lists only in-frame clones, some missing. The sample lists fewer than 85,000 clones; roughly 85% were seen once. Sequences were obtained from peripheral blood. The source is a man in his 60s with active or convalescent COVID-19. CDR3s include the opening cysteine and the closing phenylalanine or tryptophan. The D gene is left open where the match is weak. Only some rows state a clone size, as once, few, many or a class for expanded clones.

TRBV7-2	.	TRBJ2-4	.	CASSLPGSKNIQYF	TGTGCCAGCAGCTTACCGGGGTCCAAAAACATTCAGTACTTC
TRBV6-5	TRBD1	TRBJ2-5	.	CASSRGTGEFETQYF	TGTGCCAGCAGTCGGGGGACAGGGGAGTTTGAGACCCAGTACTTC
TRBV5-5	.	TRBJ2-4	once	CASSVDSTFSQYF	TGTGCCAGCAGCGTTGACAGTACTTTCTCCCAGTACTTC
TRBV28	.	TRBJ1-1	.	CASSLNQGNTEAFF	TGTGCCAGCAGTTTAAACCAGGGGAACACTGAAGCTTTCTTT
TRBV10-1	.	TRBJ1-5	.	CASSYCHQPQHF	TGCGCCAGCAGCTACTGCCATCAGCCCCAGCATTTT
TRBV5-1	.	TRBJ2-7	.	CASRRDEAYEQYF	TGCGCCAGCAGGCGGGACGAAGCCTACGAGCAGTACTTC
TRBV2	TRBD1	TRBJ1-1	once	CASKEGRGGEAFF	TGTGCCAGCAAAGAAGGACGAGGGGGCGAAGCTTTCTTT
TRBV9	.	TRBJ2-1	few	CASSGTGNNEQFF	TGTGCCAGCAGCGGTACAGGGAACAATGAGCAGTTCTTC
TRBV6-1	TRBD1	TRBJ2-5	.	CASSENFWGGQGALKTQYF	TGTGCCAGCAGTGAAAACTTTTGGGGCGGACAGGGGGCATTAAAGACCCAGTACTTC
TRBV7-9	.	TRBJ1-3	.	CASSLDKRHTIYF	TGTGCCAGCAGCTTAGACAAGAGGCACACCATATATTTT
TRBV10-3	TRBD1	TRBJ1-5	.	CAITDDRANQPQHF	TGTGCCATCACCGATGACAGGGCGAATCAGCCCCAGCATTTT
TRBV7-6	TRBD2	TRBJ2-3	.	CASSTVAGVVDTQYF	TGTGCCAGCAGCACCGTAGCGGGGGTTGTAGATACGCAGTATTTT
TRBV14	.	TRBJ1-1	few	CASSPWPGQHEAFF	TGTGCCAGCAGCCCTTGGCCGGGTCAGCATGAAGCTTTCTTT
TRBV6-5	.	TRBJ1-1	few	CASRQERVGEAFF	TGTGCCAGCAGACAAGAGAGGGTGGGGGAAGCTTTCTTT
TRBV4-2	TRBD2	TRBJ2-7	.	CASSQDDSGGEQYF	TGTGCCAGCAGCCAAGACGATAGCGGGGGCGAGCAGTACTTC
TRBV25-1	.	TRBJ1-2	.	CASSDTLGEGVYGYTF	TGTGCCAGCAGTGATACGCTCGGGGAGGGAGTCTATGGCTACACCTTC
TRBV5-1	TRBD1	TRBJ2-1	few	CASDPTGMMDNEQFF	TGCGCCAGCGACCCGACAGGGATGATGGACAATGAGCAGTTCTTC
TRBV5-6	.	TRBJ1-2	.	CASRFLDGVGYGYTF	TGTGCCAGCAGGTTTCTGGACGGGGTGGGCTATGGCTACACCTTC